A selection of T cell receptor beta chains follows, all from one sample in a study of T cell repertoires in cytomegalovirus infection. TCRdb redid the calling of the reads with MiXCR, one entry per CDR3 protein. The sample lists some 150,000 distinct CDR3 sequences; roughly a third were seen once. What these receptors recognize is not known. Sequencing used CD8+ T cells from cultured PBMCs, obtained from culture after CMV antigen stimulation. The receptors were sampled from a human donor in good health (CMV status not recorded). Some clones in this sample may be carry-over from other donors' samples. Each CDR3 is given with its conserved first and last residue. The order of the fields is D gene, clone size, J gene, V gene, CDR3 protein, CDR3 DNA. A D gene is named only where the DNA matches it firmly. The size of a clone is reported for some rows only, either as once, few or many, or as a class for expanded clones.

D: TRBD1; size: few; J: TRBJ1-2; V: TRBV6-5; CDR3: CASSTDRATHATYGYTF; DNA: TGTGCCAGCAGCACAGACAGGGCCACGCATGCTACTTATGGCTACACCTTC
D: .; size: medium-sized; J: TRBJ1-2; V: TRBV7-2; CDR3: CASSRGPNYGYTF; DNA: TGTGCCAGCAGCCGAGGACCGAACTATGGCTACACCTTC
D: TRBD1; size: .; J: TRBJ2-1; V: TRBV4-1; CDR3: CASSQAGTGSHEQFF; DNA: TGCGCCAGCAGCCAAGCCGGGACAGGGAGCCATGAGCAGTTCTTC
D: TRBD2; size: .; J: TRBJ2-5; V: TRBV20-1; CDR3: CSARAGTSGIRGETQYF; DNA: TGCAGTGCTAGAGCTGGGACTAGCGGGATCCGAGGGGAGACCCAGTACTTC
D: TRBD1; size: .; J: TRBJ1-4; V: TRBV20-1; CDR3: CSAREIGTGEKLFF; DNA: TGCAGTGCTAGAGAGATAGGGACAGGAGAAAAACTGTTTTTT
D: TRBD2; size: .; J: TRBJ2-3; V: TRBV7-4; CDR3: CASSSGLGWDTQYF; DNA: TGTGCCAGCAGCTCGGGACTAGGCTGGGATACGCAGTATTTT
D: TRBD1; size: .; J: TRBJ2-5; V: TRBV29-1; CDR3: CSVATGGVETQYF; DNA: TGCAGCGTAGCGACAGGGGGAGTAGAGACCCAGTACTTC
D: TRBD2; size: .; J: TRBJ2-3; V: TRBV15; CDR3: CATSRFLGTSGEDTQYF; DNA: TGTGCCACCAGCAGATTCCTCGGGACTAGCGGGGAAGATACGCAGTATTTT
D: .; size: .; J: TRBJ2-3; V: TRBV19; CDR3: CASDQGTDTQYF; DNA: TGTGCCAGCGATCAGGGCACAGATACGCAGTATTTT
D: .; size: .; J: TRBJ1-1; V: TRBV27; CDR3: CASSDRARTEAFF; DNA: TGTGCCAGCAGCGACCGCGCGCGGACTGAAGCTTTCTTT
D: .; size: once; J: TRBJ2-7; V: TRBV7-9; CDR3: CASSPPGSAGEQYF; DNA: TGTGCCAGCAGCCCTCCCGGGAGTGCGGGCGAGCAGTACTTC
D: TRBD2; size: few; J: TRBJ2-1; V: TRBV28; CDR3: CASSPLTSGGAIGYNEQFF; DNA: TGTGCCAGCAGTCCTCTGACTAGCGGGGGGGCAATTGGTTACAATGAGCAGTTCTTC
D: .; size: many; J: TRBJ2-3; V: TRBV6-1; CDR3: CASTHSTVADTQYF; DNA: TGTGCCAGCACGCACTCAACAGTGGCAGATACGCAGTATTTT
D: .; size: many; J: TRBJ1-2; V: TRBV7-8; CDR3: CASTPEGGAHGYGYTF; DNA: TGTGCCAGCACCCCCGAGGGGGGGGCGCACGGCTATGGCTACACCTTC
D: TRBD2; size: .; J: TRBJ2-3; V: TRBV15; CDR3: CATSRVAGGTNTQYF; DNA: TGTGCCACCAGCAGAGTTGCGGGGGGGACAAATACGCAGTATTTT
D: TRBD2; size: .; J: TRBJ2-5; V: TRBV10-3; CDR3: CAISEGSGVQETQYF; DNA: TGTGCCATCAGTGAGGGTAGCGGGGTCCAAGAGACCCAGTACTTC
D: .; size: .; J: TRBJ1-1; V: TRBV4-1; CDR3: CASSQTGMNTEAFF; DNA: TGCGCCAGCAGCCAAACAGGTATGAACACTGAAGCTTTCTTT
D: .; size: .; J: TRBJ2-7; V: TRBV19; CDR3: CASSISGLDGDEQYF; DNA: TGTGCCAGTAGTATTTCCGGGCTTGACGGGGACGAGCAGTACTTC
D: .; size: few; J: TRBJ2-3; V: TRBV12-3/TRBV12-4; CDR3: CASSFGLSTDTQYF; DNA: TGTGCCAGCAGTTTTGGGCTGAGCACAGATACGCAGTATTTT
D: TRBD1; size: .; J: TRBJ1-6; V: TRBV7-2; CDR3: CASSLDRFSPLHF; DNA: TGTGCCAGCAGCTTGGACAGGTTCTCACCCCTCCACTTT
D: .; size: .; J: TRBJ2-7; V: TRBV6-5; CDR3: CASSWDKTAYEQYF; DNA: TGTGCCAGCAGTTGGGACAAGACCGCCTACGAGCAGTACTTC
D: .; size: .; J: TRBJ1-6; V: TRBV27; CDR3: CASSSTGTPHSPLHF; DNA: TGTGCCAGCAGTTCTACAGGGACCCCCCATTCACCCCTCCACTTT
D: TRBD2; size: .; J: TRBJ2-3; V: TRBV27; CDR3: CASSSPGLAGGPGADTQYF; DNA: TGTGCCAGCAGTTCTCCGGGACTAGCGGGGGGGCCGGGGGCAGATACGCAGTATTTT
D: .; size: .; J: TRBJ2-5; V: TRBV20-1; CDR3: CSARGSEAGAYQETQYF; DNA: TGCAGTGCCAGAGGTTCTGAGGCGGGGGCGTACCAAGAGACCCAGTACTTC
D: TRBD1; size: few; J: TRBJ1-4; V: TRBV6-6; CDR3: CASSYTGDLNEKLFF; DNA: TGTGCCAGCAGTTACACAGGGGACCTTAATGAAAAACTGTTTTTT
D: .; size: .; J: TRBJ1-1; V: TRBV4-2; CDR3: CASSQEAVFNTEAFF; DNA: TGTGCCAGCAGCCAAGAAGCAGTCTTTAACACTGAAGCTTTCTTT
D: .; size: .; J: TRBJ2-1; V: TRBV12-3/TRBV12-4; CDR3: CASSIPRSSVDEQFF; DNA: TGTGCCAGCAGTATCCCCCGATCTAGCGTCGATGAGCAGTTCTTC
D: .; size: .; J: TRBJ1-5; V: TRBV11-2; CDR3: CASSLGFSGVNQPQHF; DNA: TGTGCCAGCAGCTTAGGGTTCTCGGGGGTCAATCAGCCCCAGCATTTT
D: .; size: once; J: TRBJ1-1; V: TRBV27; CDR3: CASSLGLGGTEAFF; DNA: TGTGCCAGCAGTTTAGGTTTAGGTGGGACTGAAGCTTTCTTT
D: TRBD1; size: few; J: TRBJ1-4; V: TRBV7-2; CDR3: CASSLNRGGEKLFF; DNA: TGTGCCAGCAGCTTAAACAGGGGCGGTGAAAAACTGTTTTTT
D: .; size: .; J: TRBJ1-1; V: TRBV7-9; CDR3: CASSLETRSMNTEAFF; DNA: TGTGCCAGCAGTTTAGAGACACGATCTATGAACACTGAAGCTTTCTTT
D: TRBD1; size: many; J: TRBJ2-4; V: TRBV12-5; CDR3: CASGLDYRGRKAKNIQYF; DNA: TGTGCTAGTGGTTTGGATTACAGGGGGCGAAAGGCCAAAAACATTCAGTACTTC
D: .; size: .; J: TRBJ2-7; V: TRBV3-1; CDR3: CASSQDARGGEQYF; DNA: TGTGCCAGCAGCCAAGATGCCAGGGGAGGCGAGCAGTACTTC
D: TRBD1; size: .; J: TRBJ1-1; V: TRBV27; CDR3: CASSFFGTGTEAFF; DNA: TGTGCCAGCAGTTTCTTCGGGACAGGGACTGAAGCTTTCTTT